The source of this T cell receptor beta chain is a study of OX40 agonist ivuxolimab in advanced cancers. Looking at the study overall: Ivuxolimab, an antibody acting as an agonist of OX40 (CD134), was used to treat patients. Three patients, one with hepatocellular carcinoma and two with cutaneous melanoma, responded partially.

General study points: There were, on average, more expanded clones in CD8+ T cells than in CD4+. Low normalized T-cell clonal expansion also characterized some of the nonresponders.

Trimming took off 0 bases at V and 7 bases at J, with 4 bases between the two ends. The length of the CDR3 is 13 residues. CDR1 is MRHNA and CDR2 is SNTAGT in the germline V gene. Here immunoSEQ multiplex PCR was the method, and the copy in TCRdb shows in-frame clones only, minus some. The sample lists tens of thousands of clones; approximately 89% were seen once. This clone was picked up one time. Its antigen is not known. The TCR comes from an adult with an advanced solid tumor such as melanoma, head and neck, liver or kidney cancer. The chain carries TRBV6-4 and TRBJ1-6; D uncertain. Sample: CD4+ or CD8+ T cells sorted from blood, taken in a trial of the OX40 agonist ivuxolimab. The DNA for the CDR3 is TGTGCCAGCAGTGACTCGGCGAATTCACCCCTCCACTTT. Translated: CASSDSANSPLHF.